This T cell receptor beta chain was found in a study of cytomegalovirus exposure and HLA in healthy donors. Only in-frame clones appear in the TCRdb table, and some are missing; sequencing was by immunoSEQ multiplex PCR. Here the sample spans about 220,000 clones, around 90% being singletons. V lost 2 bases to trimming and J lost 0 bases, with 29 bases between them. The CDR3 is 22 residues long. CDR1 and CDR2 from the germline V gene are SGHRS and YFSETQ. This chain connects TRBV5-1 to TRBJ2-2, with D perhaps matching TRBD1 (5 bases). This receptor was taken from a woman aged 18-30 years in good health and CMV-seronegative. The material sequenced was PBMCs. The CDR3 sequence: CASSLPKLNRSSHLANTGELFF. The CDR3 DNA follows: TGCGCCAGCAGCTTACCAAAGTTAAACAGGTCTTCACACCTCGCGAACACCGGGGAGCTGTTTTTT.